The 11 T cell receptor beta chains presented below share a single source sample, sequenced in a study of glioma-infiltrating T cells. TCR alpha and beta CDR3 regions were amplified from RNA using iRepertoire nested multiplex PCR. TCRdb recomputed calls from the multiplex PCR reads with MiXCR, one row per CDR3 protein. The repertoire holds around 390,000 distinct CDR3 sequences, with roughly two fifths as singletons. The sequenced sample consisted of glioma tissue, nonneoplastic brain tissue, or PBMCs (not recorded which). The receptors derive from a human donor with low-grade glioma or glioblastoma, undergoing nonglioma brain surgery, or in good health (not recorded which).

This clonotype was seen a few times. The CDR3 DNA reads as TGTGCCAGCTCACCCCAAGGGGGGGGTACTGAAGCTTTCTTT. The encoded protein is CASSPQGGGTEAFF. The chain has TRBV18 and TRBJ1-1, with D perhaps TRBD1 (6 bases). Germline V CDR1 and CDR2: KGHSH, LQKENI. Trimming removed 3 bases at V and 5 bases at J, with 13 bases between. The CDR3 covers 14 residues.

This clonotype was observed a handful of times. This chain links TRBV4-1 with TRBJ1-2, with unresolved D. The CDR3 is made up of 16 amino acids. Germline V gene lookup returns CDR1 MGHRA and CDR2 YSYEKL. Trimming shortened V by 8 bases and J by 6 bases, and 25 bases separated the two germline ends. CDR3 coding DNA: TGCGCCAGCTCTCCTCACCCCGCCGAGCGTATGGATGGCTACACCTTC. Protein sequence: CASSPHPAERMDGYTF.

V and J are TRBV27 and TRBJ2-6; the match to TRBD1 covers 7 bases. Trimming cost V 4 bases and J 2 bases; bases outside gene matches: 2. CDR3 length equals 15 residues. Per germline, CDR1 MNHEY and CDR2 SMNVEV (reference sequence). This CDR3 reads CASSYRGTGANVLTF. The CDR3 nucleotides are TGTGCCAGCAGTTACAGGGGTACTGGGGCCAACGTCCTGACTTTC. Using reference TRBV27 and TRBJ2-6 for the parts outside the CDR3, the full variable domain is EAQVTQNPRYLITVTGKKLTVTCSQNMNHEYMSWYRQDPGLGLRQIYYSMNVEVTDKGDVPEGYKVSRKEKRNFPLILESPSPNQTSLYFCASSYRGTGANVLTFGAGSRLTVL.

The CDR3 DNA sequence: TGTGCCAGCAGTCTAGCGGGAGGGGGGTCAGATACGCAGTATTTT. It translates to CASSLAGGGSDTQYF. The chain carries TRBV6-1 and TRBJ2-3; TRBD2 matches 12 bases. CDR1 and CDR2 (germline): MNHNS, SASEGT. The CDR3 runs to 15 residues. V dropped 5 bases and J dropped 4; count of bases not matched to a gene: 4.

As concerns this clonotype: The CDR3 ends on some other residue instead of the conserved phenylalanine or tryptophan, so this is likely a read error. The chain recombines TRBV6-6 with TRBJ2-2; TRBD2 matches 7 bases. Per germline, CDR1 MNHNY and CDR2 SVGAGI (reference sequence). The CDR3 runs to 16 residues. With V trimmed by 11 bases and J by 0 bases, 12 bases remained unmatched. The CDR3 protein is CAGTPGGWSNTGELFL. The DNA for the CDR3 is TGTGCCGGAACCCCGGGGGGTTGGTCGAACACCGGGGAGCTGTTTCTT.

The chain combines TRBV3-1 with TRBJ2-1, with 7 bases identical to TRBD2. Germline values: CDR1 LGHDT, CDR2 YNNKEL (reference sequence). The length of the CDR3 is 17 residues. The V gene end was trimmed by 6 bases and the J gene end by 0 bases; junction bases not matched to a gene: 11. Here the CDR3 reads CASSRSTSDLSYNEQFF. CDR3 DNA sequence: TGTGCCAGCAGTCGCAGTACTAGCGACCTCTCCTACAATGAGCAGTTCTTC.

The chain employs TRBV4-1 and TRBJ2-1, with 11 nucleotides matching TRBD2. The germline gives CDR1 MGHRA, CDR2 YSYEKL. The V gene end was trimmed by 2 bases and the J gene end by 2 bases; junction bases not matched to a gene: 8. The CDR3 extends over 18 amino acids. CDR3 DNA sequence: TGCGCCAGCAGCCAATCCGCCGGGACTAGCGGTACCTACAATGAGCAGTTCTTC. As protein: CASSQSAGTSGTYNEQFF.

The chain is built from TRBV12-3 or TRBV12-4 and TRBJ1-5; no reliable D call. V was shortened by 6 bases and J by 2 bases, with 8 bases between the two germline ends. The length of the CDR3 is 13 residues. DNA for the CDR3: TGTGCCAGCAGATCCTTAGGCAATCAGCCCCAGCATTTT. This sequence encodes CASRSLGNQPQHF.

Concerning this clonotype: A much larger clone is a single base away; this may be a read error. V is TRBV20-1 and J is TRBJ1-5; weak D call: TRBD1 (5 bases). The germline gives CDR1 DFQATT, CDR2 SNEGSKA (reference sequence). CDR3 length: 16 residues. Trimming removed 4 bases at V and 5 bases at J, with 21 bases between. CDR3 region: CSATSGRYTSDQPQHF. The CDR3 nucleotides are TGCAGTGCTACTTCGGGACGGTATACGAGCGATCAGCCCCAGCATTTT.

V and J are TRBV29-1 and TRBJ2-7; possible D gene TRBD1, 6 bases. With 5 bases removed from V and 2 bases from J, the gap between germline ends came to 7 bases. Germline V gene data show CDR1 as SQVTM and CDR2 as ANQGSEA. The CDR3 loop spans 11 amino acids. The CDR3 DNA follows: TGCAGCGTTTACAGGGCCTACGAGCAGTACTTC. Its translation is CSVYRAYEQYF.

This clonotype was picked up many times. This chain uses TRBV27 with TRBJ2-1, with D tentatively TRBD1 or TRBD2 (5 bases each). Between the trimmed V and J ends, which lost 8 bases and 2 bases, there was a span of 10 bases. Germline CDR1 MNHEY, CDR2 SMNVEV (reference sequence). The CDR3 has 13 residues. CDR3 loop: CASSRGPYNEQFF. CDR3 bases: TGTGCCAGCTCAAGGGGACCCTACAATGAGCAGTTCTTC.